This TCR beta chain was retrieved from a study of T cell responses to AZD1222 COVID-19 vaccine. Profiling relied on immunoSEQ multiplex PCR, and the TCRdb table lists in-frame clones only, not all of them. The sample holds approximately 190,000 clones, around nine tenths seen once. Losses at the gene ends were 5 bases for V and 4 bases for J; bases not matched to a gene: 7. The CDR3 runs to 14 residues. Germline V gene sequence: CDR1 SGHVS, CDR2 FQNEAQ. Broader study findings: Just five or six AZD1222 recipients tested seropositive at baseline.

In the case of this clone: Antigen specificity is unknown.

Sequenced material: peripheral blood, taken 28 days after the second dose of the MenACWY control vaccine. The V gene is TRBV7-8, the J gene TRBJ1-2; 7 bases fit TRBD1. The source is an adult who received the MenACWY meningococcal vaccine as a control. CDR3 sequence: CASSRAGTAYGYTF. The CDR3 nucleotides are TGTGCCAGCAGCCGCGCTGGGACAGCCTATGGCTACACCTTC.